These T cell receptor beta chains were read from a single sample in a study of cytomegalovirus exposure and HLA in healthy donors. Clones were read by immunoSEQ multiplex PCR, and TCRdb kept only the in-frame ones, dropping some. The table records about 170,000 clones, roughly 80% of them present only once. The sequenced material came from PBMCs. The receptors derive from a male donor in good health and CMV-seronegative. Both conserved end residues are part of each CDR3.

v_call	j_call	cdr3_aa
TRBV30	TRBJ1-2	CAWSSYWDSNYGYTF
TRBV5-6	TRBJ1-5	CASSLTSTQPQHF
TRBV27	TRBJ1-4	CASSFLNEKLFF
TRBV5-6	TRBJ2-5	CASSRTRDRDQETQYF
TRBV5-8	TRBJ1-2	CASSPDRGLGYTF
TRBV5-1	TRBJ2-5	CASRHYSGQGFNSETQYF
TRBV28	TRBJ1-5	CASSLVGQVDSNQPQHF
TRBV9	TRBJ1-3	CASSGQGLGNTIYF
TRBV11-2	-	CASSLDRGPYEQYF
TRBV2	TRBJ1-5	CASSEARGGQPQHF
TRBV6-5	TRBJ1-5	CASSYSSGQGAQPQHF
TRBV7-2	TRBJ1-4	CASSLPGGGREKLFF
TRBV6-1	TRBJ2-2	CASSEAEGAFTGELFF
TRBV4-1	TRBJ2-3	CASSQSERGVKDTQYF
TRBV18	TRBJ1-5	CASSQTGVRSNQPQHF
TRBV11-3	TRBJ2-7	CASSLDPFHSDEQYF
TRBV6-5	TRBJ1-1	CASSPDRATEAFF
TRBV5-6	TRBJ1-3	CASSPGGRASGNTIYF
TRBV27	TRBJ1-6	CASRDSLNSPLHF
TRBV7-8	TRBJ1-2	CASSPFRAGISRGGGYTF
TRBV7-9	TRBJ1-3	CASSLARDVWGNTIYF
TRBV2	TRBJ1-2	CASRGRGLLLGYTF
TRBV7-2	TRBJ1-5	CASSPVARQQPQHF
TRBV5-1	TRBJ1-5	CASSLRGNQPQHF
TRBV5-1	TRBJ1-3	CASSPGQIGDTIYF
TRBV27	TRBJ2-2	CASSFYASRIAGELFF
TRBV7-9	TRBJ1-2	CASSLAVANYGYTF
TRBV13	TRBJ2-7	CASSLVLPGGAYEQYF
TRBV2	TRBJ2-6	CASSEMGAGANGLTF
TRBV7-2	TRBJ2-3	CASSLALAGVLYTQYF
TRBV18	TRBJ1-4	CASSRPGEKLFF
TRBV18	TRBJ1-4	CASSRDSATNEKLFF
TRBV5-4	TRBJ2-5	CASSLRRGGDETQYF
TRBV16	TRBJ1-2	CASSAGGGIGYGYTF
TRBV27	TRBJ2-2	CASSLSRSGELFF
TRBV5-1	TRBJ2-1	CASSLMGQSSYNEQFF
TRBV10-1	TRBJ2-5	CASSEDREETQYF
TRBV6-5	TRBJ1-2	CASSTGGYGYTF
TRBV5-4	TRBJ2-3	CASSLGQGATTDTQYF
TRBV18	TRBJ2-5	CASSLQGGVETQYF
TRBV7-2	TRBJ2-7	CASSLGTGTGTYEQYF
TRBV2	-	CASSVERGEYEQYF
TRBV7-2	TRBJ2-7	CASSFGGTGTYEQYF
TRBV27	TRBJ1-6	CASRRTGDYNSPLHF
TRBV18	TRBJ1-2	CASSTRQLEHGYTF
TRBV7-8	TRBJ2-7	CASSLGDTWEQYF
TRBV5-5	TRBJ2-7	CASSPRVGTGFREQYF
TRBV2	TRBJ1-3	CASSTTVRGTIYF
TRBV19	TRBJ1-2	CASSIQGENYGYTF